The 6 T cell receptor beta chains below come from one sample, sequenced in a study of blood T cell repertoires in COVID-19. Assay: immunoSEQ multiplex PCR; the TCRdb copy retains only in-frame clones and omits some. The data show 70,000 to 95,000 clones, 70% to 90% seen once. The sample consisted of peripheral blood. These receptors were collected from a human donor in a cohort sampled during active COVID-19.

V is TRBV5-6 and J is TRBJ2-3; D ambiguous. The V gene lost 0 bases and the J gene lost 1 base, with 9 bases spanning the gap. The CDR3 runs to 15 residues. The germline V gene has CDR1 SGHDT and CDR2 YYEEEE. CDR3 amino acids: CASSLGRRGTDTQYF. CDR3 nucleotides: TGTGCCAGCAGCTTGGGCAGGCGAGGCACAGATACGCAGTATTTT.

V is TRBV14 and J is TRBJ2-7; 9 nucleotides match TRBD1. The germline gives CDR1 SGHDN, CDR2 FVKESK. V lost 4 bases and J lost 5; bases outside the gene matches: 6. This CDR3 region has 14 residues. Here the CDR3 reads CASSLGQGFHEQYF. The CDR3 nucleotides read TGTGCCAGCAGCCTGGGACAGGGCTTCCACGAGCAGTACTTC.

This clone was seen only a few times. V gene TRBV24-1 combines with J gene TRBJ1-5; a possible D gene is TRBD1 (5 bases). The germline V gene has CDR1 KGHDR and CDR2 SFDVKD. This CDR3 is 15 amino acids long. Deletions cut 3 bases from V and 3 bases from J, with 11 bases between. CDR3 protein: CATSDADSYNQPQHF. For the CDR3, the DNA is TGTGCCACCAGTGATGCCGACAGTTACAATCAGCCCCAGCATTTT.

The rearrangement uses TRBV4-1 and TRBJ1-1; D might be TRBD1 (6 bases). CDR1 and CDR2 from the germline V gene are MGHRA and YSYEKL. The V gene lost 6 bases and the J gene lost 4 bases, with 21 bases spanning the gap. The CDR3 covers 16 residues. The CDR3 protein is CASSRPGHLGFTEAFF. CDR3 DNA: TGCGCCAGCAGTCGTCCGGGACACCTAGGGTTCACTGAAGCTTTCTTT.

This chain joins TRBV6-2 or TRBV6-3 and TRBJ2-3; perhaps TRBD1 as D (6 bases). Germline lookup yields CDR1 MNHEY and CDR2 SVGEGT. Trimming took 5 bases from V and 0 from J, leaving 18 bases between them. There are 17 residues in the CDR3. CDR3 in DNA: TGTGCCAGCAGTAAAGTCCCAGGGGCTTCTAGCACAGATACGCAGTATTTT. Translated, it gives CASSKVPGASSTDTQYF.

This chain joins TRBV2 and TRBJ1-5, with D hard to call. The CDR3 is 12 amino acids. Germline V gene data show CDR1 as SNHLY and CDR2 as FYNNEI. Trimming removed 7 bases at V and 4 bases at J, with 8 bases between. This CDR3 is CASTEGNQPQHF. DNA for the CDR3: TGTGCCAGCACGGAGGGAAATCAGCCCCAGCATTTT.